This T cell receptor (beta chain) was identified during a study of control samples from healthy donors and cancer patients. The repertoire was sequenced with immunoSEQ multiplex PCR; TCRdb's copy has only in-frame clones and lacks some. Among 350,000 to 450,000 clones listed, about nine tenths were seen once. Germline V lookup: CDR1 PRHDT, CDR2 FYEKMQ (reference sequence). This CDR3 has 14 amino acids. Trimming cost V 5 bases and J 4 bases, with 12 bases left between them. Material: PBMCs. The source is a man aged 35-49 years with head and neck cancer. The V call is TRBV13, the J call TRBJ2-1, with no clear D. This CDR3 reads CASSPRTSYNEQFF. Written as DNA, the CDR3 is TGTGCCAGCAGCCCCAGGACCTCGTACAATGAGCAGTTCTTC.